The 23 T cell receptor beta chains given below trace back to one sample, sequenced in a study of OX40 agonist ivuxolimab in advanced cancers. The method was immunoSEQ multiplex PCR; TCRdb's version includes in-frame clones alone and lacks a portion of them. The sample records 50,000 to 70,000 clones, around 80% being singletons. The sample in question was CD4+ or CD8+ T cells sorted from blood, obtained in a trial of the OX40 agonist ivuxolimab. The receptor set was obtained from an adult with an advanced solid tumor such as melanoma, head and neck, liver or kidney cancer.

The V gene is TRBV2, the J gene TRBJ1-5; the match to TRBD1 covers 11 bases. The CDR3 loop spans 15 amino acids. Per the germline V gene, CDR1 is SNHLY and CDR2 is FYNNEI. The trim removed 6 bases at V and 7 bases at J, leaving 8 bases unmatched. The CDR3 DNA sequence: TGTGCCAGCAGGTCGGACAGGGGGCGTATCCAGCCCCAGCATTTT. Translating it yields CASRSDRGRIQPQHF.

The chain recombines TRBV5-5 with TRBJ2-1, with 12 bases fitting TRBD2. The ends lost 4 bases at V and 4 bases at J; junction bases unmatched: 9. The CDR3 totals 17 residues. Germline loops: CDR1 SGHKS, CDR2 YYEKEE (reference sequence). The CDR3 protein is CASSPIETSGSYNEQFF. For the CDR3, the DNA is TGTGCCAGCAGCCCTATTGAGACTAGCGGGAGTTACAATGAGCAGTTCTTC.

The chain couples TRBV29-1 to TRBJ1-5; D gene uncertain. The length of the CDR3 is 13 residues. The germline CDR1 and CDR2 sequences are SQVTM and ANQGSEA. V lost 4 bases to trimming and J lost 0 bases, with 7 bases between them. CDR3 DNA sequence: TGCAGCGTTGCAGGTCATAGCAATCAGCCCCAGCATTTT. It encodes CSVAGHSNQPQHF.

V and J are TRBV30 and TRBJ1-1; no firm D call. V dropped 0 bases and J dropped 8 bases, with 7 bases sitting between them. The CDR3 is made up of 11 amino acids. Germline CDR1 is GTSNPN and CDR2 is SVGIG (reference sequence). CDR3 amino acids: CAWSVLGEAFF. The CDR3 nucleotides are TGTGCCTGGAGTGTACTTGGGGAAGCTTTCTTT.

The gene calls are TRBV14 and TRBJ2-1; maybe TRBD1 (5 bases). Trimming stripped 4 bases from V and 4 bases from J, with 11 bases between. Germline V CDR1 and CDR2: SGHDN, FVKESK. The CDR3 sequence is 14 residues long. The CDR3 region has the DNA TGTGCCAGCAGCCTGATCCGACAGTACAATGAGCAGTTCTTC. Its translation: CASSLIRQYNEQFF.

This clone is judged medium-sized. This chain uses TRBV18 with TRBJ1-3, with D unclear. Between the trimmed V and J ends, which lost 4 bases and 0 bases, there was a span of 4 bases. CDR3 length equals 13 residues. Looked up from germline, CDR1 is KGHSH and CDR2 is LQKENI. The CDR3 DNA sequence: TGTGCCAGCTCACTAATCTCTGGAAACACCATATATTTT. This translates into CASSLISGNTIYF.

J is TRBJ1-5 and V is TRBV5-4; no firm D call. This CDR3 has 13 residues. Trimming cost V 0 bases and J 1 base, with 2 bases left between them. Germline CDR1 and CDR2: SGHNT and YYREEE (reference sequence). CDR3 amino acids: CASSLDSNQPQHF. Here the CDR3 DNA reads TGTGCCAGCAGCTTGGACAGCAATCAGCCCCAGCATTTT.

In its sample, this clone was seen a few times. This chain's CDR3 is CASSISTGWSSGYTF. CDR3 in DNA: TGTGCCAGTAGTATCTCGACAGGGTGGTCGAGTGGCTACACCTTC. The V and J genes are TRBV19 and TRBJ1-2; 7 bases fit TRBD1. Germline trimming cut 3 bases from V and 7 bases from J; bases unmatched to any gene: 11. Germline CDR1 is LNHDA and CDR2 is SQIVND (reference sequence). This CDR3 spans 15 amino acids. Full variable domain (rest looked up from reference TRBV19 and TRBJ1-2): DGGITQSPKYLFRKEGQNVTLSCEQNLNHDAMYWYRQDPGQGLRLIYYSQIVNDFQKGDIAEGYSVSREKKESFPLTVTSAQKNPTAFYLCASSISTGWSSGYTFGSGTRLTVV.

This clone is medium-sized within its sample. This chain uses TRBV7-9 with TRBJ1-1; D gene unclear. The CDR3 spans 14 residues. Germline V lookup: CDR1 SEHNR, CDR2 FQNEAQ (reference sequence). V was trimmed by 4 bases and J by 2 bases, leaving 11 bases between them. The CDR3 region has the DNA TGTGCCAGCAGCTCGGGGTCAGTAAACACTGAAGCTTTCTTT. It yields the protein CASSSGSVNTEAFF. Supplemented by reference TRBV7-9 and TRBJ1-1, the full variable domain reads DTGVSQNPRHKITKRGQNVTFRCDPISEHNRLYWYRQTLGQGPEFLTYFQNEAQLEKSRLLSDRFSAERPKGSFSTLEIQRTEQGDSAMYLCASSSGSVNTEAFFGQGTRLTVV.

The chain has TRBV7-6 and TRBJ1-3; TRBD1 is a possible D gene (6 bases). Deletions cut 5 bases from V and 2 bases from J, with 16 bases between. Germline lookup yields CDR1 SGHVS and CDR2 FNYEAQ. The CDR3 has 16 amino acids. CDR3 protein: CASSPQTGGPGNTIYF. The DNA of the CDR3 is TGTGCCAGCAGCCCTCAGACAGGCGGGCCTGGAAACACCATATATTTT.

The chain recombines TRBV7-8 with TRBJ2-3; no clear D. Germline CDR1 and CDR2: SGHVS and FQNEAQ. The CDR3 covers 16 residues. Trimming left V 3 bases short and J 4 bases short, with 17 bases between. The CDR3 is CASSFAWGRVADTQYF. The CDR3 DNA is TGTGCCAGCAGCTTTGCGTGGGGTAGGGTTGCAGATACGCAGTATTTT.

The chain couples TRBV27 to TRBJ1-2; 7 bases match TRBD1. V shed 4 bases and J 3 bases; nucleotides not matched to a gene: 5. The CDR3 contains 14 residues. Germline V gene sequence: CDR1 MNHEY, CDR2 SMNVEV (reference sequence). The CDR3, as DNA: TGTGCCAGCAGTTCAAGGGACAGCTACTATGGCTACACCTTC. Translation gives CASSSRDSYYGYTF.

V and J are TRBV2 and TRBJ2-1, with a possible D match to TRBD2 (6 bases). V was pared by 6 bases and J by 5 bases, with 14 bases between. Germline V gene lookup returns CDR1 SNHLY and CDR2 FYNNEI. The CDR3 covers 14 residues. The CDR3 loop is CASRTGLLNNEQFF. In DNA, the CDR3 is TGTGCCAGCAGAACAGGACTACTAAACAATGAGCAGTTCTTC. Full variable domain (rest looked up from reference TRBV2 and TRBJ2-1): EPEVTQTPSHQVTQMGQEVILRCVPISNHLYFYWYRQILGQKVEFLVSFYNNEISEKSEIFDDQFSVERPDGSNFTLKIRSTKLEDSAMYFCASRTGLLNNEQFFGPGTRLTVL.

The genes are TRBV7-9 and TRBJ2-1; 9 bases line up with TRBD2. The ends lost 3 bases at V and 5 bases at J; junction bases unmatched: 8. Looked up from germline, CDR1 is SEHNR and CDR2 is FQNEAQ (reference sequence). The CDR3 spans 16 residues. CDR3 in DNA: TGTGCCAGCAGCTTTTTCGCGGGAGGGCGAAACAATGAGCAGTTCTTC. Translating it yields CASSFFAGGRNNEQFF.

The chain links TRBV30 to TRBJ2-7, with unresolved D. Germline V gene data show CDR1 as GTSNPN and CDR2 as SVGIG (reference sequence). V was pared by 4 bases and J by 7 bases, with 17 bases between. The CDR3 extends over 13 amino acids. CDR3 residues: CAWTLGVSREQYF. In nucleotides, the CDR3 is TGTGCCTGGACCCTAGGAGTTTCTAGAGAGCAGTACTTC.

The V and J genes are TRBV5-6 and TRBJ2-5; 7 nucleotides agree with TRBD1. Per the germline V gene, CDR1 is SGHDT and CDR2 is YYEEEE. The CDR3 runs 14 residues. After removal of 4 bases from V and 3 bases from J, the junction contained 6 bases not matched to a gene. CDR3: CASSPYGTEETQYF. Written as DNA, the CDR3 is TGTGCCAGCAGCCCGTACGGGACAGAAGAGACCCAGTACTTC.

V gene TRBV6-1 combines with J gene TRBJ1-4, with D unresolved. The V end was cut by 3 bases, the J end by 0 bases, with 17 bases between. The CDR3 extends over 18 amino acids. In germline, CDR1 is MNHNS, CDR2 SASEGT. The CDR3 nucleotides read TGTGCCAGCAGTGATGAGTGGCAGCGGGTATCAACTAATGAAAAACTGTTTTTT. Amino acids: CASSDEWQRVSTNEKLFF.

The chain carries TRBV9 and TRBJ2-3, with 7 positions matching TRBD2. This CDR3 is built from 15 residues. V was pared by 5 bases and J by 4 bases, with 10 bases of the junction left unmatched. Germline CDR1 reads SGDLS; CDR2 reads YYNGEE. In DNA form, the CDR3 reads TGTGCCAGCAGTTGGGCGGGAGCATCGGCAGATACGCAGTATTTT. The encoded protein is CASSWAGASADTQYF.

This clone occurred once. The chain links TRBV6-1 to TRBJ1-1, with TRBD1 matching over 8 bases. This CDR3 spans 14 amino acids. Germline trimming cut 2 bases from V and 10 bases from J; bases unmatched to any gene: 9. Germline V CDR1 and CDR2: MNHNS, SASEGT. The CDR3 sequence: CASSELDRVMLAFF. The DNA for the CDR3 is TGTGCCAGCAGTGAATTGGACAGGGTTATGTTAGCTTTCTTT.

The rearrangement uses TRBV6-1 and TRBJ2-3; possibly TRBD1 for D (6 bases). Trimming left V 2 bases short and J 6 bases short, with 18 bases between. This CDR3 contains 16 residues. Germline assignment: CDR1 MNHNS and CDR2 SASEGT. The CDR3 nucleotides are TGTGCCAGCAGTGAAAGTGTGGCAGGGGTTCGGGATACGCAGTATTTT. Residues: CASSESVAGVRDTQYF.

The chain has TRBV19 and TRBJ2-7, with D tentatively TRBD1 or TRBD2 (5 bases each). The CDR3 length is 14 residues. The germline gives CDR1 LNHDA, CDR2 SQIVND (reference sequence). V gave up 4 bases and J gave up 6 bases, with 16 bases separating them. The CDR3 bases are TGTGCCAGTAGTAAATCGACCGGGGCCTCCGAGCAGTACTTC. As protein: CASSKSTGASEQYF.

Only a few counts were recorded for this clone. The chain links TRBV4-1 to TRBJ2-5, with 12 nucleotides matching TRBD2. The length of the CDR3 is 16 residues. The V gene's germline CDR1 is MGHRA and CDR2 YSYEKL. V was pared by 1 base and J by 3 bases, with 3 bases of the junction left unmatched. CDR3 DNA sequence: TGCGCCAGCAGCCAAGTGACTAGCGGGAGAGAAGAGACCCAGTACTTC. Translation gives CASSQVTSGREETQYF.

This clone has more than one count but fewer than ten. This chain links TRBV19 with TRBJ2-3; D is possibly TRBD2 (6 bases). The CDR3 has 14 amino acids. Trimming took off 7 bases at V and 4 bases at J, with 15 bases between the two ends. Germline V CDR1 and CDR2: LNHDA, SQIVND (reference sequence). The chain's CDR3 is CASNRKGTSDTQYF. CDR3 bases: TGTGCCAGTAACCGGAAGGGGACTTCAGATACGCAGTATTTT.